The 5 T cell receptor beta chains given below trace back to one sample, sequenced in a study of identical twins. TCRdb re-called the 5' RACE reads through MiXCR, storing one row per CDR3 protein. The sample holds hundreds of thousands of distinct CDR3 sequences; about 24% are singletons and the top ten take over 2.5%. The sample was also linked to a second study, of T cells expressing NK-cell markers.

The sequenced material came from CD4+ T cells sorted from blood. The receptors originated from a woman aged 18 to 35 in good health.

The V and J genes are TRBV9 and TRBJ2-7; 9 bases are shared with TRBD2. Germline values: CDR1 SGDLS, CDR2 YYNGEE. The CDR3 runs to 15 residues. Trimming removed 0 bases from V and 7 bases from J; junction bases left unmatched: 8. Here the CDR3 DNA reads TGTGCCAGCAGCGTAGGAGTTAGCGGGAGAGGAGAGCAGTACTTC. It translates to CASSVGVSGRGEQYF.

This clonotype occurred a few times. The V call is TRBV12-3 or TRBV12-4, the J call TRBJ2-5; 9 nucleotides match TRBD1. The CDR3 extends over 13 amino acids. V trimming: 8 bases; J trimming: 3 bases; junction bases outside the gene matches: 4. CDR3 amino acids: CASARDREETQYF. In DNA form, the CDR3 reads TGTGCCAGCGCCCGGGACAGGGAAGAGACCCAGTACTTC.

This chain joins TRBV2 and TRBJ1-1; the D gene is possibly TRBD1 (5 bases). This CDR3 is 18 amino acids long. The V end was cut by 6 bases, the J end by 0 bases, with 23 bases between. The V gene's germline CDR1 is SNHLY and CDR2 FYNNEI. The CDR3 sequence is CASSLKRGRTTLNTEAFF. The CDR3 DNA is TGTGCCAGCAGCCTAAAAAGGGGACGAACGACCCTGAACACTGAAGCTTTCTTT.

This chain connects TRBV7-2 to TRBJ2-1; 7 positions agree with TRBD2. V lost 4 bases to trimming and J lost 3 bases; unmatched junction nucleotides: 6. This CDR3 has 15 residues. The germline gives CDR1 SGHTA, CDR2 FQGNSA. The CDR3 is CASSSSSGYYNEQFF. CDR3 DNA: TGTGCCAGCAGCTCTTCTAGCGGATACTACAATGAGCAGTTCTTC.

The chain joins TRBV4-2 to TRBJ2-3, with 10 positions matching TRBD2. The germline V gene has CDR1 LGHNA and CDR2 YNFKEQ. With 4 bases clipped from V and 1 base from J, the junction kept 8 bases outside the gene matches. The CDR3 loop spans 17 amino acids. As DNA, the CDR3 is TGTGCCAGCAGCCGCCCCGGGCTAGCGGGGGGCACAGATACGCAGTATTTT. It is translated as CASSRPGLAGGTDTQYF.